The 30 T cell receptor beta chains reported below all come from one sample, sequenced in a study of cytomegalovirus exposure and HLA in healthy donors (dated 2017 in TCRdb). The method was the immunoSEQ multiplex PCR assay. For the multiplex PCR, a mixture combining 60 forward primers for TCR Vbeta segments and 13 reverse primers for TCR Jbeta segments was used. Not all clones reach the TCRdb copy of this immuneACCESS table, which keeps in-frame sequences only. Checked studies attribute under half of the gap to unresolved V genes and leave the rest unexplained. A total of about 120,000 clones appear in this sample, over 60% of them only once. Clones ranked in the top ten supply 2% of the sample. Sequencing used PBMCs. Every receptor here comes from a man aged 18 to 29 in good health and CMV-seronegative.

The chain links TRBV29-1 to TRBJ1-3; D may be TRBD1 (6 bases). V lost 7 bases to trimming and J lost 5 bases, with 18 bases between them. Germline values: CDR1 SQVTM, CDR2 ANQGSEA. CDR3 length equals 14 residues. CDR3 sequence: CSAPRGTERNTIYF. The CDR3 DNA sequence: TGCAGCGCCCCGAGGGGGACGGAGAGAAACACCATATATTTT.

The V call is TRBV7-3, the J call TRBJ2-3, with 10 bases lining up with TRBD2. This CDR3 has 17 residues. Germline loops: CDR1 SGHTA, CDR2 FQGTGA. Trimming took 1 base from V and 4 from J; bases not matched to a gene: 8. In DNA form, the CDR3 reads TGTGCCAGCAGCTTAATGTCTAGCGGGAGTGGGGCAGATACGCAGTATTTT. Translated: CASSLMSSGSGADTQYF. Full variable domain (remainder filled in from reference TRBV7-3 and TRBJ2-3): GAGVSQTPSNKVTEKGKYVELRCDPISGHTALYWYRQSLGQGPEFLIYFQGTGAADDSGLPNDRFFAVRPEGSVSTLKIQRTERGDSAVYLCASSLMSSGSGADTQYFGPGTRLTVL.

V is TRBV6-1 and J is TRBJ2-7; 8 bases agree with TRBD2. This CDR3 is built from 12 residues. The ends lost 10 bases at V and 3 bases at J; junction bases unmatched: 5. Germline CDR1 and CDR2: MNHNS and SASEGT. The CDR3 DNA reads as TGTGCCACCCGAGCGGGAGTCTACGAGCAGTACGTC. Protein sequence: CATRAGVYEQYV.

V is TRBV7-3 and J is TRBJ2-7; 11 bases are a match to TRBD2. From germline, CDR1 is SGHTA and CDR2 FQGTGA. This CDR3 is 14 amino acids long. Trimming took 4 bases from V and 6 from J; bases not matched to a gene: 5. This CDR3 reads CASSSGLAGSEQYF. CDR3 in DNA: TGTGCCAGCAGCTCTGGACTAGCGGGTAGCGAGCAGTACTTC.

This chain uses TRBV9 with TRBJ1-3; D gene unclear. This CDR3 spans 16 amino acids. The germline gives CDR1 SGDLS, CDR2 YYNGEE. Trimming took off 0 bases at V and 0 bases at J, with 10 bases between the two ends. Written as DNA, the CDR3 is TGTGCCAGCAGCGTAGGTGGAGGGAGCTCTGGAAACACCATATATTTT. This sequence encodes CASSVGGGSSGNTIYF.

The chain recombines TRBV5-4 with TRBJ1-3; possibly TRBD1 for D (6 bases). The CDR3 consists of 15 residues. V was clipped by 2 bases and J by 0 bases, with 9 bases between them. The germline V gene has CDR1 SGHNT and CDR2 YYREEE (reference sequence). CDR3 region: CASSLQGYSGNTIYF. CDR3 nucleotide sequence: TGTGCCAGCAGCTTACAGGGTTACTCTGGAAACACCATATATTTT.

The CDR3 here is CSARGQIQETQYF. The CDR3 DNA follows: TGCAGCGCCAGGGGACAGATCCAAGAGACCCAGTACTTC. The chain is built from TRBV29-1 and TRBJ2-5, with TRBD1 matching over 7 bases. Per the germline V gene, CDR1 is SQVTM and CDR2 is ANQGSEA. After removal of 7 bases from V and 1 base from J, the junction contained 6 bases not matched to a gene. This CDR3 comprises 13 residues.

The V call is TRBV6-5, the J call TRBJ2-2; 7 nucleotides agree with TRBD2. The germline V gene encodes CDR1 MNHEY and CDR2 SVGAGI. Germline trimming cut 2 bases from V and 4 bases from J; bases unmatched to any gene: 7. The CDR3 totals 16 residues. The CDR3 here is CASSYAAGAGTGELFF. The DNA for the CDR3 is TGTGCCAGCAGTTACGCGGCGGGAGCGGGCACCGGGGAGCTGTTTTTT.

V gene TRBV19 combines with J gene TRBJ2-1; 14 bases agree with TRBD2. Germline-derived CDR1 and CDR2 are LNHDA and SQIVND (reference sequence). This CDR3 has 16 amino acids. After removal of 5 bases from V and 10 bases from J, the junction contained 10 bases not matched to a gene. CDR3 DNA: TGTGCCAGTAGTCTCTCCGGGACTAGCGGGAGCTGGGAGCAGTTCTTC. This codes for CASSLSGTSGSWEQFF.

The chain employs TRBV5-1 and TRBJ2-1, with TRBD2 identical over 12 bases. V lost 2 bases, J lost 6 bases, and 9 bases stayed unmatched. This CDR3 is built from 17 residues. CDR1 and CDR2 (germline): SGHRS, YFSETQ. The CDR3 spells CASSFLAGGPLGNEQFF. The CDR3 region has the DNA TGCGCCAGCAGCTTTCTAGCGGGAGGGCCTCTAGGCAATGAGCAGTTCTTC.

This clone was picked up one time. The chain joins TRBV18 to TRBJ2-4; weak D call: TRBD2 (6 bases). The V gene's germline CDR1 is KGHSH and CDR2 LQKENI. V lost 0 bases to trimming and J lost 3 bases, with 9 bases between them. The CDR3 has 15 residues. CDR3 region: CASSPPGGVKNIQYF. The CDR3 nucleotides read TGTGCCAGCTCACCACCGGGGGGTGTCAAAAACATTCAGTACTTC.

This clone has a handful of counts. This chain uses TRBV5-4 with TRBJ1-1, with a tentative D call TRBD1 (6 bases). The CDR3 length is 13 residues. V lost 1 base and J 4 bases, leaving 8 bases between the germline ends. In germline, CDR1 is SGHNT, CDR2 YYREEE (reference sequence). This chain's CDR3 is CASSLRGFTEAFF. CDR3 nucleotide sequence: TGTGCCAGCAGCTTGAGGGGGTTCACTGAAGCTTTCTTT.

The gene calls are TRBV15 and TRBJ2-5; 8 bases are a match to TRBD1. Losses at the gene ends were 2 bases for V and 5 bases for J; bases not matched to a gene: 10. This CDR3 contains 16 residues. Germline V CDR1 and CDR2: LNHNV, YYDKDF (reference sequence). The DNA of the CDR3 is TGTGCCACCAGCAGACAGGGGGCGCTTCTTGTTGAGACCCAGTACTTC. Amino acid sequence: CATSRQGALLVETQYF.

The chain combines TRBV11-1 with TRBJ2-1; unclear D gene. The CDR3 totals 15 residues. Germline-derived CDR1 and CDR2 are SGHAT and FQDESV (reference sequence). Trimming removed 1 base at V and 0 bases at J, with 7 bases between. The CDR3 DNA sequence: TGTGCCAGCAGCTTAGTGCTGAGCTCCTACAATGAGCAGTTCTTC. Translated: CASSLVLSSYNEQFF.

The chain couples TRBV9 to TRBJ2-1, with a weak D call TRBD1 (5 bases). The CDR3 length is 15 residues. V was pared by 6 bases and J by 0 bases, with 13 bases between. CDR1 and CDR2 (germline): SGDLS, YYNGEE. CDR3 protein: CASTPGFGSYNEQFF. CDR3 coding DNA: TGTGCCAGCACCCCAGGGTTCGGCTCCTACAATGAGCAGTTCTTC.

The CDR3 here is CASRKLFGQPQHF. The CDR3 DNA reads as TGTGCCAGCCGTAAGTTGTTCGGTCAGCCCCAGCATTTT. The rearrangement joins TRBV27 to TRBJ1-5; D gene uncertain. The CDR3 spans 13 residues. Germline V lookup: CDR1 MNHEY, CDR2 SMNVEV (reference sequence). V was cut by 8 bases and J by 6 bases, with 14 bases left in between.

This clone was detected a few times. The rearrangement joins TRBV7-9 to TRBJ2-4, with D possibly being TRBD2 (5 bases). Germline V gene lookup returns CDR1 SEHNR and CDR2 FQNEAQ (reference sequence). The CDR3 consists of 18 residues. The germline V and J ends were trimmed by 2 bases and 0 bases, with 17 bases remaining between them. The CDR3 is CASSLPEGASIAKNIQYF. The CDR3 nucleotides are TGTGCCAGCAGCTTACCAGAGGGCGCCTCAATAGCCAAAAACATTCAGTACTTC.

J is TRBJ1-5 and V is TRBV6-1, with 10 positions matching TRBD1. Germline lookup yields CDR1 MNHNS and CDR2 SASEGT. V shed 8 bases and J 4 bases; nucleotides not matched to a gene: 5. The CDR3 runs to 14 residues. CDR3 bases: TGTGCCAGCCGATCGGGACAGGGGAATCAGCCCCAGCATTTT. Protein sequence: CASRSGQGNQPQHF.

The gene calls are TRBV19 and TRBJ1-4, with D maybe TRBD1 (6 bases). Germline V gene sequence: CDR1 LNHDA, CDR2 SQIVND (reference sequence). Trimming removed 6 bases from V and 7 bases from J, with 15 bases in between. The CDR3 totals 14 residues. The CDR3 region is CASSPTGRAEKLFF. The DNA for the CDR3 is TGTGCCAGTAGCCCTACAGGGAGGGCTGAAAAACTGTTTTTT.

The chain carries TRBV30 and TRBJ1-5; D unresolved. This CDR3 is 13 amino acids long. CDR1 and CDR2 from the germline V gene are GTSNPN and SVGIG (reference sequence). The germline V and J ends were trimmed by 4 bases and 2 bases, with 9 bases remaining between them. This CDR3 is CAWTSGGNQPQHF. The DNA of the CDR3 is TGTGCCTGGACCAGCGGGGGCAATCAGCCCCAGCATTTT.

The chain recombines TRBV7-9 with TRBJ2-4, with 7 bases lining up with TRBD1. The V gene's germline CDR1 is SEHNR and CDR2 FQNEAQ (reference sequence). After removal of 5 bases from V and 6 bases from J, the junction contained 7 bases not matched to a gene. This CDR3 region has 14 residues. CDR3 sequence: CASSQPQGVNIQYF. The CDR3 nucleotides read TGTGCCAGCAGCCAACCGCAGGGGGTAAACATTCAGTACTTC.

This chain connects TRBV5-6 to TRBJ2-5; a weak D match, TRBD2 (6 bases). Germline V gives CDR1 SGHDT, CDR2 YYEEEE. V lost 4 bases and J lost 1, with 8 bases in between. The CDR3 totals 13 residues. The CDR3 spells CASSISGQETQYF. The CDR3 nucleotides read TGTGCCAGCAGCATTAGCGGCCAAGAGACCCAGTACTTC.

The rearrangement joins TRBV7-8 to TRBJ2-3, with D possibly being TRBD2 (6 bases). CDR3 length: 18 amino acids. CDR1 and CDR2 from the germline V gene are SGHVS and FQNEAQ. The germline V and J ends were trimmed by 7 bases and 5 bases, with 28 bases remaining between them. CDR3 sequence reads: CASNGEVMAGGTGDTQYF. CDR3 nucleotide sequence: TGTGCCAGCAATGGGGAAGTGATGGCTGGCGGGACGGGAGATACGCAGTATTTT.

The V gene is TRBV7-3, the J gene TRBJ1-2, with D possibly TRBD1 on 5 matching bases. Germline lookup yields CDR1 SGHTA and CDR2 FQGTGA. Trimming pared 2 bases from V and 7 bases from J, leaving 17 bases between. The length of the CDR3 is 15 residues. The CDR3 reads CASSLGSGRRGGYTF. CDR3 nucleotides: TGTGCCAGCAGCTTAGGCTCGGGCAGGAGGGGTGGCTACACCTTC. Combining the CDR3 with reference TRBV7-3 and TRBJ1-2 gives the whole variable domain GAGVSQTPSNKVTEKGKYVELRCDPISGHTALYWYRQSLGQGPEFLIYFQGTGAADDSGLPNDRFFAVRPEGSVSTLKIQRTERGDSAVYLCASSLGSGRRGGYTFGSGTRLTVV.

The V gene is TRBV29-1, the J gene TRBJ1-4; the match to TRBD1 covers 7 bases. V lost 7 bases to trimming and J lost 16 bases; unmatched junction nucleotides: 21. The CDR3 has 14 amino acids. CDR1 is SQVTM and CDR2 is ANQGSEA in the germline V gene. CDR3 sequence (DNA): TGCAGCGGAACAAGTACAGGGGAATTCGGAGTTCAGTTTTTT. Translation: CSGTSTGEFGVQFF.

This chain connects TRBV7-2 to TRBJ2-2; D perhaps matches TRBD1 (7 bases). The CDR3 totals 15 residues. V was trimmed by 1 base and J by 5 bases, leaving 11 bases between them. Germline loops: CDR1 SGHTA, CDR2 FQGNSA. The CDR3 DNA follows: TGTGCCAGCAGCTTAGGGCAGGGGGGAACCGGGGAGCTGTTTTTT. Amino acids: CASSLGQGGTGELFF.

J is TRBJ1-4 and V is TRBV19, with D perhaps matching TRBD1 (6 bases). The CDR3 contains 15 residues. The V end lost 5 bases, the J end lost 5 bases, and 15 bases lay between the germline ends. Germline CDR1 reads LNHDA; CDR2 reads SQIVND (reference sequence). The DNA for the CDR3 is TGTGCCAGTAGTCCCCGGACAGCACCAAATGAAAAACTGTTTTTT. Translated, it gives CASSPRTAPNEKLFF.

This clone has only a few counts. This chain links TRBV2 with TRBJ2-2, with 11 bases identical to TRBD2. J gave up 6 bases and V 6 bases, and 6 bases lay outside the gene matches. Germline V CDR1 and CDR2: SNHLY, FYNNEI. CDR3 length equals 15 residues. The CDR3 nucleotides are TGTGCCAGCAGCGGACTAGCGGGTGTGGCCGGGGAGCTGTTTTTT. Amino acid sequence: CASSGLAGVAGELFF.

This clone was picked up one time. The gene calls are TRBV5-1 and TRBJ2-3, with a tentative D call TRBD1 (5 bases). Germline V gives CDR1 SGHRS, CDR2 YFSETQ. The CDR3 is made up of 15 amino acids. The ends were cut back, 4 bases at V and 0 bases at J, with 12 bases in the middle. CDR3 amino acids: CASSDDSFSTDTQYF. The CDR3 DNA follows: TGCGCCAGCAGCGACGACAGTTTTAGCACAGATACGCAGTATTTT.

The J gene is TRBJ2-7, the V gene TRBV2, with 9 bases identical to TRBD1. J gave up 3 bases and V 2 bases, and 2 bases lay outside the gene matches. The length of the CDR3 is 14 residues. Germline assignment: CDR1 SNHLY and CDR2 FYNNEI. CDR3 amino acids: CASSERQGGYEQYV. The CDR3 region has the DNA TGTGCCAGCAGTGAACGACAGGGGGGCTACGAGCAGTACGTC.